Reported below is one TCR beta chain. The data belong to a study of CD8 T cells in Susac syndrome. The individuals used as controls were healthy donors who had been matched for both age and sex. Negative isolation was used for CD8+ and CD4+ T cells, and FACS enrichment was applied to TEMRA cells. The CDR3 runs 15 residues. The V gene lost 1 base and the J gene lost 2 bases, with 12 bases spanning the gap. Germline assignment: CDR1 MGHRA and CDR2 YSYEKL. The RNA input was 0.5 to 1 ug, and it was reverse transcribed with random hexamers. An immunoSEQ multiplex PCR generated amplified TCR beta CDR3 products spanning 54 Vbeta and 13 Jbeta. TCRdb fed the immunoSEQ multiplex PCR reads into MiXCR, producing one record per CDR3 protein. The sample carries about 160,000 distinct CDR3 sequences, roughly 93% recorded once.

Sample: CD4+ T cells from PBMCs. The source is a human donor in good health. This chain links TRBV4-1 with TRBJ2-7; possibly TRBD1 for D (6 bases). This CDR3 is CASSQGTGWAYEQYF. CDR3 DNA: TGCGCCAGCAGCCAAGGCACAGGGTGGGCCTACGAGCAGTACTTC.